The 29 T cell receptor beta chains below were found in one sample sequenced in a study of blood T cell repertoires in COVID-19. The table came from immunoSEQ multiplex PCR; TCRdb's copy has only in-frame clones and leaves some out. The sample shows about 250,000 clones, just under 85% of them seen only once. The sample taken for sequencing was peripheral blood. The source of these receptors is a man aged 80 or over with acute or convalescent COVID-19.

The chain employs TRBV5-1 and TRBJ1-2, with TRBD1 identical over 8 bases. The CDR3 contains 14 residues. CDR1 and CDR2 from the germline V gene are SGHRS and YFSETQ. V trimming: 4 bases; J trimming: 6 bases; junction bases outside the gene matches: 8. CDR3 nucleotide sequence: TGCGCCAGCAGCCTGGACAGGGAAATTAATGGCTACACCTTC. It is translated as CASSLDREINGYTF.

This chain links TRBV7-8 with TRBJ2-7, with D uncertain. V was shortened by 1 base and J by 0 bases, with 7 bases between the two germline ends. Germline CDR1 is SGHVS and CDR2 is FQNEAQ. This CDR3 spans 14 amino acids. The DNA for the CDR3 is TGTGCCAGCAGCTTAGGCGCGGTCTCCTACGAGCAGTACTTC. Translated, it gives CASSLGAVSYEQYF.

This clone was picked up one time. V usage is TRBV28 and J usage is TRBJ1-5; 10 bases map to TRBD1. CDR3 length: 17 amino acids. Trimming removed 5 bases from V and 4 bases from J; junction bases left unmatched: 11. Germline loops: CDR1 MDHEN, CDR2 SYDVKM. CDR3 region: CASSQRGRTGGNQPQHF. The CDR3 coding sequence is TGTGCCAGCAGTCAGAGAGGAAGGACAGGGGGTAATCAGCCCCAGCATTTT.

This clone was picked up many times. V is TRBV7-9 and J is TRBJ2-5, with D maybe TRBD2 (5 bases). V shed 0 bases and J shed 4 bases, with 6 bases lying between them. Germline loops: CDR1 SEHNR, CDR2 FQNEAQ (reference sequence). This CDR3 comprises 13 residues. CDR3 in DNA: TGTGCCAGCAGCTTAGCGGGGAGAGAGACCCAGTACTTC. This translates into CASSLAGRETQYF.

The rearrangement joins TRBV6-5 to TRBJ1-3; unclear D gene. The CDR3 is 13 residues long. Trimming took 3 bases from V and 4 from J, leaving 7 bases between them. CDR1 is MNHEY and CDR2 is SVGAGI in the germline V gene. Here the CDR3 DNA reads TGTGCCAGCAGTTATCTCGGGGGAAACACCATATATTTT. Protein: CASSYLGGNTIYF.

V usage is TRBV7-9 and J usage is TRBJ2-5, with D maybe TRBD1 (6 bases). CDR1 and CDR2 (germline): SEHNR, FQNEAQ (reference sequence). Trimming took off 4 bases at V and 4 bases at J, with 7 bases between the two ends. This CDR3 contains 12 residues. The CDR3 sequence: CASSWGRETQYF. CDR3 nucleotides: TGTGCCAGCAGCTGGGGGCGAGAGACCCAGTACTTC.

The chain employs TRBV7-9 and TRBJ2-7; 11 nucleotides align to TRBD2. Germline V gives CDR1 SEHNR, CDR2 FQNEAQ (reference sequence). The CDR3 consists of 19 residues. V was pared by 5 bases and J by 2 bases, with 17 bases of the junction left unmatched. The CDR3 DNA reads as TGTGCCAGCAGCCACTCCGGCGGTAGCGGGAGGGCCTGGACCTACGAGCAGTACTTC. Its translation is CASSHSGGSGRAWTYEQYF.

The CDR3, as DNA: TGTGCCAGCAGACCGGACGGGGATAATTCACCCCTCCACTTT. Protein product: CASRPDGDNSPLHF. V gene TRBV2 combines with J gene TRBJ1-6; D is unclear. V dropped 6 bases and J dropped 5 bases, with 11 bases sitting between them. This CDR3 has 14 residues. Per germline, CDR1 SNHLY and CDR2 FYNNEI.

The chain couples TRBV4-2 to TRBJ1-6, with 7 nucleotides matching TRBD1. The CDR3 loop spans 16 amino acids. The germline V gene has CDR1 LGHNA and CDR2 YNFKEQ. V lost 0 bases, J lost 8 bases, and 7 bases stayed unmatched. The CDR3 here is CASSQEGRQGHSPLHF. DNA for the CDR3: TGTGCCAGCAGCCAAGAGGGGAGACAGGGACATTCACCCCTCCACTTT.

Comment on this clone: This CDR3 is also generated by other DNA sequences in the sample. The chain recombines TRBV24-1 with TRBJ1-1; 7 nucleotides agree with TRBD1. With V trimmed by 2 bases and J by 1 base, 3 bases remained unmatched. The length of the CDR3 is 15 residues. Germline lookup yields CDR1 KGHDR and CDR2 SFDVKD. The CDR3 loop reads CATSDSRQGNTEAFF. The CDR3 nucleotides are TGTGCCACCAGTGATTCAAGACAGGGGAACACTGAAGCTTTCTTT.

The V gene is TRBV3-1 (or the pseudogene TRBV3-2), the J gene TRBJ2-1; 15 positions agree with TRBD2. Germline CDR1 is LGHDT and CDR2 is YNNKEL (reference sequence). The CDR3 consists of 20 residues. Germline trimming cut 5 bases from V and 0 bases from J; bases unmatched to any gene: 11. The CDR3 nucleotides read TGTGCCAGCAGCTTCGGACTAGCGGGAGGGCTCTCGAGCTCCTACAATGAGCAGTTCTTC. Its translation is CASSFGLAGGLSSSYNEQFF.

The CDR3 DNA is TGTGCCAGTACCCCTTCTCCTCCCGGCAATGAGCAGTTCTTC. Its protein is CASTPSPPGNEQFF. This rearrangement joins TRBV19 to TRBJ2-1; D gene uncertain. This CDR3 is 14 amino acids long. Trimming stripped 7 bases from V and 6 bases from J, with 16 bases between. CDR1 is LNHDA and CDR2 is SQIVND in the germline V gene (reference sequence).

The J gene is TRBJ2-2, the V gene TRBV28; perhaps TRBD1 as D (5 bases). Germline V gene sequence: CDR1 MDHEN, CDR2 SYDVKM. The CDR3 is 15 amino acids. The V end lost 5 bases, the J end lost 4 bases, and 14 bases lay between the germline ends. Here the CDR3 reads CASSPLGAPTGELFF. Written as DNA, the CDR3 is TGTGCCAGCAGTCCCCTTGGGGCGCCCACCGGGGAGCTGTTTTTT. The variable domain in full, with the rest retrieved from reference TRBV28 and TRBJ2-2, is DVKVTQSSRYLVKRTGEKVFLECVQDMDHENMFWYRQDPGLGLRLIYFSYDVKMKEKGDIPEGYSVSREKKERFSLILESASTNQTSMYLCASSPLGAPTGELFFGEGSRLTVL.

V usage is TRBV7-9 and J usage is TRBJ2-3, with 8 bases fitting TRBD2. CDR3 length equals 16 residues. From germline, CDR1 is SEHNR and CDR2 FQNEAQ (reference sequence). Trimming at V came to 6 bases and at J to 5 bases, leaving 13 bases not matched to a gene. The DNA of the CDR3 is TGTGCCAGCAGTCCCTTCGGGGGGGGTGGTGGAGATACGCAGTATTTT. Translating it yields CASSPFGGGGGDTQYF.

CDR3 sequence reads: CASRSGAEPLQHF. The DNA of the CDR3 is TGTGCCAGTAGGTCAGGGGCAGAACCTCTCCAGCATTTT. This chain links TRBV6-5 with TRBJ1-5; D perhaps matches TRBD1 (6 bases). This CDR3 comprises 13 residues. Germline loops: CDR1 MNHEY, CDR2 SVGAGI. The germline V and J ends were trimmed by 9 bases and 12 bases, with 21 bases remaining between them.

The rearrangement joins TRBV7-9 to TRBJ2-7, with 9 bases identical to TRBD1. The length of the CDR3 is 16 residues. CDR1 is SEHNR and CDR2 is FQNEAQ in the germline V gene (reference sequence). V was clipped by 1 base and J by 2 bases; unmatched bases: 6. CDR3 sequence: CASSLGTGVIPYEQYF. Here the CDR3 DNA reads TGTGCCAGCAGCTTAGGGACAGGGGTCATCCCCTACGAGCAGTACTTC.

The V and J genes are TRBV5-1 and TRBJ1-1, with 8 positions matching TRBD1. CDR3 length: 13 amino acids. Germline V lookup: CDR1 SGHRS, CDR2 YFSETQ. V dropped 3 bases and J dropped 10; count of bases not matched to a gene: 8. The CDR3 region has the DNA TGCGCCAGCAGCTCCGGACAGGGCGGGGGAGCTTTCTTT. Translating gives CASSSGQGGGAFF.

V is TRBV24-1 and J is TRBJ2-3; 8 nucleotides agree with TRBD1. Germline lookup yields CDR1 KGHDR and CDR2 SFDVKD. After removal of 0 bases from V and 4 bases from J, the junction contained 2 bases not matched to a gene. The CDR3 extends over 15 amino acids. CDR3 in DNA: TGTGCCACCAGTGATTTGGGACAGGGCCCAGATACGCAGTATTTT. This codes for CATSDLGQGPDTQYF.

This clone occurred once. The chain has TRBV11-2 and TRBJ1-2; 8 bases are a match to TRBD1. The V gene's germline CDR1 is SGHAT and CDR2 FQNNGV. The CDR3 has 14 residues. V lost 5 bases and J lost 8; bases outside the gene matches: 10. This chain's CDR3 is CASSQDRVGQGYTF. Here the CDR3 DNA reads TGTGCCAGCAGCCAGGACAGGGTGGGTCAGGGCTACACCTTC. The whole variable domain, filled in from reference TRBV11-2 and TRBJ1-2, reads EAGVAQSPRYKIIEKRQSVAFWCNPISGHATLYWYQQILGQGPKLLIQFQNNGVVDDSQLPKDRFSAERLKGVDSTLKIQPAKLEDSAVYLCASSQDRVGQGYTFGSGTRLTVV.

CDR3 sequence reads: CASSARLATDTQYF. The CDR3 DNA follows: TGTGCCAGCAGCGCCCGACTAGCAACAGATACGCAGTATTTT. The chain uses TRBV9 and TRBJ2-3; 7 bases match TRBD2. Per germline, CDR1 SGDLS and CDR2 YYNGEE. This CDR3 contains 14 residues. V shed 3 bases, J shed 3 bases, and the junction held 4 bases outside the gene matches.

The chain has TRBV5-6 and TRBJ1-2; 7 bases align to TRBD1. The CDR3 covers 13 residues. Germline CDR1 is SGHDT and CDR2 is YYEEEE. The junction had 4 bases not matched to a gene; V was cut back by 1 base and J by 7 bases. In DNA form, the CDR3 reads TGTGCCAGCAGCTTGACAGGGGCGCTTGGCTACACCTTC. Translating it yields CASSLTGALGYTF.

DNA of the CDR3: TGTGCCAGCAGCAAAGACCGGGACAGAGAGTGGGCGAACACTGAAGCTTTCTTT. It is translated as CASSKDRDREWANTEAFF. This rearrangement joins TRBV21-1 to TRBJ1-1; the listed D gene, TRBD1, was not tested against the DNA. TRBV21-1 is a pseudogene locus. The CDR3 runs 18 residues.

V gene TRBV28 combines with J gene TRBJ1-4; D is perhaps TRBD1 (5 bases). CDR1 and CDR2 (germline): MDHEN, SYDVKM. Between the trimmed V and J ends, which lost 3 bases and 8 bases, there was a span of 13 bases. The CDR3 is 14 residues long. CDR3 protein: CASSLGGDREKLFF. The CDR3 bases are TGTGCCAGCAGTTTGGGGGGAGATCGAGAAAAACTGTTTTTT.

V gene TRBV12-3 or TRBV12-4 combines with J gene TRBJ2-5; 13 bases are shared with TRBD2. With V trimmed by 6 bases and J by 8 bases, 3 bases remained unmatched. CDR3 length: 13 amino acids. The CDR3 nucleotides are TGTGCCAGCAGCCGGACTAGCGGGGGTACCCAGTACTTC. This codes for CASSRTSGGTQYF.

The chain is built from TRBV6-1 and TRBJ1-2; the D is unclear. This CDR3 contains 14 residues. Germline assignment: CDR1 MNHNS and CDR2 SASEGT. V lost 2 bases, J lost 5 bases, and 12 bases lay in between. CDR3 protein: CASSERGNGYGYTF. In DNA form, the CDR3 reads TGTGCCAGCAGTGAACGAGGAAACGGGTATGGCTACACCTTC.

Only one count was recorded for this clone. The chain joins TRBV28 to TRBJ1-1; perhaps TRBD1 as D (5 bases). The V end was cut by 8 bases, the J end by 1 base, with 8 bases between. Germline V gene lookup returns CDR1 MDHEN and CDR2 SYDVKM. This CDR3 region has 12 residues. CDR3 in DNA: TGTGCCAGCTCCGACAGGAACACTGAAGCTTTCTTT. Encoded protein: CASSDRNTEAFF.

The V call is TRBV3-1 (or the pseudogene TRBV3-2), the J call TRBJ1-2, with 10 positions matching TRBD1. V lost 4 bases to trimming and J lost 3 bases; unmatched junction nucleotides: 2. In germline, CDR1 is LGHDT, CDR2 YNNKEL (reference sequence). The CDR3 runs to 14 residues. In DNA, the CDR3 is TGTGCCAGCAGCCTTGGGACAGGGGACTATGGCTACACCTTC. Its translation is CASSLGTGDYGYTF.

The chain combines TRBV5-1 with TRBJ1-4, with 7 bases lining up with TRBD1. This CDR3 is 15 amino acids long. The germline V gene has CDR1 SGHRS and CDR2 YFSETQ. Germline trimming cut 4 bases from V and 5 bases from J; bases unmatched to any gene: 8. The CDR3 sequence: CASSRMGQLNEKLFF. DNA of the CDR3: TGCGCCAGCAGCCGGATGGGACAGCTAAATGAAAAACTGTTTTTT.

The V and J genes are TRBV2 and TRBJ2-6; D is ambiguous. The CDR3 is made up of 16 amino acids. Deletions cut 0 bases from V and 1 base from J, with 7 bases between. The germline V gene encodes CDR1 SNHLY and CDR2 FYNNEI. In DNA, the CDR3 is TGTGCCAGCAGTGAAGCGGGCAGGTCTGGGGCCAACGTCCTGACTTTC. This codes for CASSEAGRSGANVLTF.